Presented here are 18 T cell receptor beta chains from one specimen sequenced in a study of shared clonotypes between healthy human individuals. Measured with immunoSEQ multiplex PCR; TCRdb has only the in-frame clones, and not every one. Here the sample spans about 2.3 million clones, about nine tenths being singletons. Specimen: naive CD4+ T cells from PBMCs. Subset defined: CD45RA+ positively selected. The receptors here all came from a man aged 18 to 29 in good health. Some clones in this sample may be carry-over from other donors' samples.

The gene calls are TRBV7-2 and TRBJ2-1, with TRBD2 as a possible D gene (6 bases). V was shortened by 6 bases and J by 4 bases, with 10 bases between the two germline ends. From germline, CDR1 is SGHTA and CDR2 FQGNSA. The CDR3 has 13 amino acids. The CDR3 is CASSLLAYNEQFF. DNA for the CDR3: TGTGCCAGCAGTCTTCTAGCGTACAATGAGCAGTTCTTC.

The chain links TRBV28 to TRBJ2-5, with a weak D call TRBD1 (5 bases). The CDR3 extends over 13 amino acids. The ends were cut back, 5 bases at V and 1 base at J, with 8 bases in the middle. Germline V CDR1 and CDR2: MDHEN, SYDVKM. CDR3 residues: CASSKQVQETQYF. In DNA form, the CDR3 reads TGTGCCAGCAGTAAACAGGTCCAAGAGACCCAGTACTTC.

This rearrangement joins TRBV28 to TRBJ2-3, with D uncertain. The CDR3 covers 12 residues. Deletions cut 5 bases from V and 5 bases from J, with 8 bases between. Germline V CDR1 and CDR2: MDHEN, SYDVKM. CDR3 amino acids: CASSPHVDTQYF. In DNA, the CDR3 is TGTGCCAGCAGTCCCCACGTAGATACGCAGTATTTT. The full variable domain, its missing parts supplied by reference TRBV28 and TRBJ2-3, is DVKVTQSSRYLVKRTGEKVFLECVQDMDHENMFWYRQDPGLGLRLIYFSYDVKMKEKGDIPEGYSVSREKKERFSLILESASTNQTSMYLCASSPHVDTQYFGPGTRLTVL.

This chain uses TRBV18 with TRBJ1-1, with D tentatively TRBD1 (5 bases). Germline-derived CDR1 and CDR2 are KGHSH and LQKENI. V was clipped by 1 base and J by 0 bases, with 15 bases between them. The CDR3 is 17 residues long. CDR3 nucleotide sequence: TGTGCCAGCTCACCACAGCGCTCGGGACGAGTGAACACTGAAGCTTTCTTT. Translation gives CASSPQRSGRVNTEAFF.

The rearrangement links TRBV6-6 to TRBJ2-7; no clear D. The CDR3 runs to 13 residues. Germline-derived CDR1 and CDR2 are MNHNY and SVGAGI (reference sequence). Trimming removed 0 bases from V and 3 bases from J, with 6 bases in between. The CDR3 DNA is TGTGCCAGCAGTTACTCGAGGCACTACGAGCAGTACTTC. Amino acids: CASSYSRHYEQYF.

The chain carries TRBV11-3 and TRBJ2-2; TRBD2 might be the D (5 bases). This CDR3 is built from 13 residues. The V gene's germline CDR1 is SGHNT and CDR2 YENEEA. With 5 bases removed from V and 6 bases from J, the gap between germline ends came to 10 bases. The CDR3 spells CASSPPGSGELFF. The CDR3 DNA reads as TGTGCCAGCAGCCCCCCGGGGTCCGGGGAGCTGTTTTTT.

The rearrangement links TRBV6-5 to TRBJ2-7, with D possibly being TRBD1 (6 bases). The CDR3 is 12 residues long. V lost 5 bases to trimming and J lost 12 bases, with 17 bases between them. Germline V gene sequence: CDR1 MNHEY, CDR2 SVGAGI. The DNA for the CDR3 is TGTGCCAGCAGTCGCAAACAGGGCCCTGTGTACTTC. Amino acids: CASSRKQGPVYF.

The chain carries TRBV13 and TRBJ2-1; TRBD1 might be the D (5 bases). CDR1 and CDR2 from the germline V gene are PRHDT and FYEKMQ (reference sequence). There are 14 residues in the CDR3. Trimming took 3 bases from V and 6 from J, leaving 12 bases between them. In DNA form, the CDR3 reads TGTGCCAGCAGCTTCCGGCAGGGCATCAATGAGCAGTTCTTC. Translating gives CASSFRQGINEQFF.

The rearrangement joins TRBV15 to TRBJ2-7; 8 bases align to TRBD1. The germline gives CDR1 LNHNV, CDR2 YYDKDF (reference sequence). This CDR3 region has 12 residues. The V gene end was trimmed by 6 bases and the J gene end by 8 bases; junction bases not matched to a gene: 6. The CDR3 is CATSLRTGQQYF. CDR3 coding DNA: TGTGCCACCAGTCTCCGGACAGGGCAGCAGTACTTC.

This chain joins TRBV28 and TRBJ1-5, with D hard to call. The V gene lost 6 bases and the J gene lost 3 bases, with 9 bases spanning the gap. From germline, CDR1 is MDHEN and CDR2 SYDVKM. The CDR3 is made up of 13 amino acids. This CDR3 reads CASSRTYNQPQHF. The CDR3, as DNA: TGTGCCAGCAGCAGAACGTACAATCAGCCCCAGCATTTT.

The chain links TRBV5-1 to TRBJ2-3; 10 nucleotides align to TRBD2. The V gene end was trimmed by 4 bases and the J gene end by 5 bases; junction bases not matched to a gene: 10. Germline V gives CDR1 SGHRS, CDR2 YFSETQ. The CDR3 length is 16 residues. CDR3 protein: CASSPSSGRAGDTQYF. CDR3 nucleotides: TGCGCCAGCAGCCCTTCGAGCGGGAGGGCCGGAGATACGCAGTATTTT.

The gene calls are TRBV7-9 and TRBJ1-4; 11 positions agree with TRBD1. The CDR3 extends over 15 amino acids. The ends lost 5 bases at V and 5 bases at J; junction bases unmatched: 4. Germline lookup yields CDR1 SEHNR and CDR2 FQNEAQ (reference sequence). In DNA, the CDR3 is TGTGCCAGCAGCCCGAGGGACAGGGGGAATGAAAAACTGTTTTTT. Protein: CASSPRDRGNEKLFF.

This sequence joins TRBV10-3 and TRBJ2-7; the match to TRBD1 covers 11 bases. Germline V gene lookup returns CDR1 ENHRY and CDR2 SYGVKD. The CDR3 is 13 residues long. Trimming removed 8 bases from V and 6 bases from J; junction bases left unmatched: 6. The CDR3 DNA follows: TGTGCCATCGGACAGGGGGCGGGCGGCGAGCAGTACTTC. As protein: CAIGQGAGGEQYF.

In DNA, the CDR3 is TGTGCCAGCACACTTCGGACAGGGGTAATCAACACTGAAGCTTTCTTT. As protein: CASTLRTGVINTEAFF. V and J are TRBV7-2 and TRBJ1-1; 9 positions match TRBD1. This CDR3 has 16 amino acids. V shed 7 bases and J 2 bases; nucleotides not matched to a gene: 11. In germline, CDR1 is SGHTA, CDR2 FQGNSA.

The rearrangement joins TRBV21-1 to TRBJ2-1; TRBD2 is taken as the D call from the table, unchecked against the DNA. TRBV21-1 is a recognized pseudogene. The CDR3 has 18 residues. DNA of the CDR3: TGTGCCAGCAGCAAAGCCAGAGGCTTAGCGGGAGCTAGTAATGAGCAGTTCTTC. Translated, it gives CASSKARGLAGASNEQFF.

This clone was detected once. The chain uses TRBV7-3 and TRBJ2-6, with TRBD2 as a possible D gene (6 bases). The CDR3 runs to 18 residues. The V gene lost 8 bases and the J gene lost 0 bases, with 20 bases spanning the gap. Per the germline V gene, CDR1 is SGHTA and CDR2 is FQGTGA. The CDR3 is CASGGELATGSGANVLTF. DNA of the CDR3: TGTGCCAGCGGAGGGGAGCTAGCGACGGGCTCTGGGGCCAACGTCCTGACTTTC. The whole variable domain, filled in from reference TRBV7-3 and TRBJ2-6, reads GAGVSQTPSNKVTEKGKYVELRCDPISGHTALYWYRQSLGQGPEFLIYFQGTGAADDSGLPNDRFFAVRPEGSVSTLKIQRTERGDSAVYLCASGGELATGSGANVLTFGAGSRLTVL.

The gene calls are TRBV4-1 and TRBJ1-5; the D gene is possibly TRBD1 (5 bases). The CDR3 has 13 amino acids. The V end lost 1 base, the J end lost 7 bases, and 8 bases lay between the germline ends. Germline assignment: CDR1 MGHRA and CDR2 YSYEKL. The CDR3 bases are TGCGCCAGCAGCCAAGGGGGGTGGCAGCCCCAGCATTTT. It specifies CASSQGGWQPQHF.

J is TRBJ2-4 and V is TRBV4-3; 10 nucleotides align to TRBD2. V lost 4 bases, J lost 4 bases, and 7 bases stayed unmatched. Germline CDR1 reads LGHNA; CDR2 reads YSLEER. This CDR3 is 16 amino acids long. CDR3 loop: CASSRLAGVPKNIQYF. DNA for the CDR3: TGCGCCAGCAGCCGTCTAGCGGGAGTTCCTAAAAACATTCAGTACTTC.